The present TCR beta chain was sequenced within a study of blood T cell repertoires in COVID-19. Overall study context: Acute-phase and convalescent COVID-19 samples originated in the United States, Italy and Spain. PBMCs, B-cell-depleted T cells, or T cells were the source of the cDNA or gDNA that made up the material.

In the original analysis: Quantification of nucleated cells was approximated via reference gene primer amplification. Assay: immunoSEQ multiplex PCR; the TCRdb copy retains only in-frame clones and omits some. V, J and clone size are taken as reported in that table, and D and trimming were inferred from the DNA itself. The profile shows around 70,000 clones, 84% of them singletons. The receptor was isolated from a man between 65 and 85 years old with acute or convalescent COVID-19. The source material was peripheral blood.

This CDR3 is CASSLEIRSNSPLHF. The CDR3, as DNA: TGTGCCAGCAGCTTAGAAATACGGAGTAATTCACCCCTCCACTTT. The J gene is TRBJ1-6, the V gene TRBV7-2; D not certain. Trimming cost V 1 base and J 6 bases, with 10 bases left between them. This CDR3 spans 15 amino acids. CDR1 and CDR2 from the germline V gene are SGHTA and FQGNSA. Drawing the rest from reference TRBV7-2 and TRBJ1-6, the complete variable domain is GAGVSQSPSNKVTEKGKDVELRCDPISGHTALYWYRQSLGQGLEFLIYFQGNSAPDKSGLPSDRFSAERTGGSVSTLTIQRTQQEDSAVYLCASSLEIRSNSPLHFGNGTRLTVT.